The clone carrying this TCR beta chain was observed many times. These data belong to a study of regulatory T cells in long-lasting Graves disease. Library construction for TCR beta used iRepertoire HTBI primers and Arm-PCR of CDR3 regions. TCRdb re-analysed the multiplex PCR reads in MiXCR, keeping a single row per CDR3 protein. The sample records hundreds of thousands of distinct CDR3 sequences, less than 20% being singletons. Trimming pared 3 bases from V and 2 bases from J, leaving 11 bases between. CDR1 is SNHLY and CDR2 is FYNNEI in the germline V gene. CDR3 length equals 14 residues. As to time point: newly diagnosed GD, antithyroid drugs for less than 3 months. PBMC RNA served as the TCR library source. These sequences were also reported in another study, on T cells in Graves' hyperthyroidism and ophthalmopathy.

The receptor comes from a woman in her twenties or thirties with Graves disease. The chain joins TRBV2 to TRBJ2-7; TRBD1 might be the D (6 bases). The specimen comprised peripheral blood mononuclear cells (PBMCs), sampled at new diagnosis, from a patient treated with antithyroid drugs. The CDR3 DNA is TGTGCCAGCAGTGATAGGGGGAGCGCCTACGAGCAGTACTTC. Its translation is CASSDRGSAYEQYF.